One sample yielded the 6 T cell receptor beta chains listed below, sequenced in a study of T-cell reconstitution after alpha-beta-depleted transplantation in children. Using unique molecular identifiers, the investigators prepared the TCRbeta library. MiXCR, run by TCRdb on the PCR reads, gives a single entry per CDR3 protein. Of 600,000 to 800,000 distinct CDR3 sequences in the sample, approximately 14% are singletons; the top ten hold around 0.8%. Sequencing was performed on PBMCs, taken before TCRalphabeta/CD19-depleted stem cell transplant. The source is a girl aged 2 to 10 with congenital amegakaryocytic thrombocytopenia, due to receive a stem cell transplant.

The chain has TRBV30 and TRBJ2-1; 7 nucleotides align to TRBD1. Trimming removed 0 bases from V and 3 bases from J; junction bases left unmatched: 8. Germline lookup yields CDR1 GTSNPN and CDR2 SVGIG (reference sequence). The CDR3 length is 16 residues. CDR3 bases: TGTGCCTGGAGTGTACTCTCGGGACAGCTCTACAATGAGCAGTTCTTC. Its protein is CAWSVLSGQLYNEQFF.

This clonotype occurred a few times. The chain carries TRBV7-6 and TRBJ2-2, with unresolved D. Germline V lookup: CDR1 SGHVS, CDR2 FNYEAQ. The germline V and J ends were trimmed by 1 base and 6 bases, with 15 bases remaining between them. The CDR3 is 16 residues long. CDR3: CASSLVELTGPGELFF. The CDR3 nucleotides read TGTGCCAGCAGCTTAGTCGAACTGACCGGCCCCGGGGAGCTGTTTTTT.

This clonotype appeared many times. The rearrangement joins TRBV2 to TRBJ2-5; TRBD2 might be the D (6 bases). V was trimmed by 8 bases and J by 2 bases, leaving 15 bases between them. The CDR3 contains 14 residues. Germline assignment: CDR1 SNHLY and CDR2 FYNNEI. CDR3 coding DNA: TGTGCCAGCTTCTTGAAGCGGGTACAAGAGACCCAGTACTTC. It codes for CASFLKRVQETQYF.

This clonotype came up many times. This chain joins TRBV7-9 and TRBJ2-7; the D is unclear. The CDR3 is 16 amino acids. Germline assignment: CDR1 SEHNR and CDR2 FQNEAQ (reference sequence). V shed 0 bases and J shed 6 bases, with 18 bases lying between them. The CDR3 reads CASSLAQSGPEGEQYF. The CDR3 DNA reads TGTGCCAGCAGCTTAGCGCAGTCAGGTCCTGAAGGCGAGCAGTACTTC.

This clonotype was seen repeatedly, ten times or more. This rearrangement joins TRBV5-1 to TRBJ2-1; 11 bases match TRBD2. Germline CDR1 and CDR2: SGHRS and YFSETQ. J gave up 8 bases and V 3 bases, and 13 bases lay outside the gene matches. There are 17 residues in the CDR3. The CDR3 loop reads CASSSIIAGGPIHEQFF. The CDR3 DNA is TGCGCCAGCAGCTCAATCATAGCGGGAGGGCCTATCCATGAGCAGTTCTTC.

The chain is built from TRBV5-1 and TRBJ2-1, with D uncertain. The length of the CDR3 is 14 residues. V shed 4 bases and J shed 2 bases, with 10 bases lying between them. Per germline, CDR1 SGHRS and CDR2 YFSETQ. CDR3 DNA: TGCGCCAGCAGCGGGTCCCACCCCTACAATGAGCAGTTCTTC. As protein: CASSGSHPYNEQFF. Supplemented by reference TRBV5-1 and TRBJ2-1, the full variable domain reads KAGVTQTPRYLIKTRGQQVTLSCSPISGHRSVSWYQQTPGQGLQFLFEYFSETQRNKGNFPGRFSGRQFSNSRSEMNVSTLELGDSALYLCASSGSHPYNEQFFGPGTRLTVL.